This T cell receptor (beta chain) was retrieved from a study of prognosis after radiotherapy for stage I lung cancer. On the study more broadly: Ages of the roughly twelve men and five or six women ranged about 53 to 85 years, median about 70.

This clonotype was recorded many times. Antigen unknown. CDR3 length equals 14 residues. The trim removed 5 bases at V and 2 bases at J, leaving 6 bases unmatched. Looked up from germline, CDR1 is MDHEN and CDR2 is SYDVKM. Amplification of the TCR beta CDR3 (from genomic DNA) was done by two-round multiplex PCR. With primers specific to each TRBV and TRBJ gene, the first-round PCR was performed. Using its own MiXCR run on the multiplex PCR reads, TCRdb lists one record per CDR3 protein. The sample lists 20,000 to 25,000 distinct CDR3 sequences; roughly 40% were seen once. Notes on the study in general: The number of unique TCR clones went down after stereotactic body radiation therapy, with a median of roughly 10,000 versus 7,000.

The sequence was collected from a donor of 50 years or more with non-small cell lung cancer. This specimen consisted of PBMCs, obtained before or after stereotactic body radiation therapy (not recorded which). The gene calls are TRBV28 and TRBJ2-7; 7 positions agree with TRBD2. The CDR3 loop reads CASSHQRGTYEQYF. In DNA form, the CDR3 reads TGTGCCAGCAGTCACCAGCGGGGTACCTACGAGCAGTACTTC.